Following are 28 T cell receptor beta chains from one sample sequenced in a study of OX40 agonist ivuxolimab in advanced cancers. Generated by immunoSEQ multiplex PCR, the TCRdb table keeps only in-frame clones and is missing some. Of approximately 82,000 clones listed, over 65% are singletons. Here the sequenced sample was CD4+ or CD8+ T cells sorted from blood, taken in a trial of the OX40 agonist ivuxolimab. The receptors were sampled from an adult with an advanced solid tumor such as melanoma, head and neck, liver or kidney cancer.

The rearrangement links TRBV30 to TRBJ1-5, with D uncertain. With 2 bases removed from V and 1 base from J, the gap between germline ends came to 6 bases. The germline V gene encodes CDR1 GTSNPN and CDR2 SVGIG (reference sequence). This CDR3 has 13 residues. The CDR3 loop reads CAWSSMSNQPQHF. The CDR3 nucleotides read TGTGCCTGGAGTAGTATGAGCAATCAGCCCCAGCATTTT.

The V gene is TRBV5-1, the J gene TRBJ1-5; D unclear. Between the trimmed V and J ends, which lost 0 bases and 0 bases, there was a span of 10 bases. The germline V gene encodes CDR1 SGHRS and CDR2 YFSETQ. The CDR3 has 16 amino acids. CDR3 sequence (DNA): TGCGCCAGCAGCTTGGAGGCGGCAGATAGCAATCAGCCCCAGCATTTT. It translates to CASSLEAADSNQPQHF.

J is TRBJ1-4 and V is TRBV13; 8 nucleotides match TRBD1. The V gene's germline CDR1 is PRHDT and CDR2 FYEKMQ (reference sequence). V lost 5 bases, J lost 2 bases, and 4 bases stayed unmatched. The CDR3 is 15 amino acids. The CDR3 region has the DNA TGTGCCAGCAGCCCTGGACAGGGCACTAATGAAAAACTGTTTTTT. Protein product: CASSPGQGTNEKLFF. The entire variable domain, with the rest obtained from reference TRBV13 and TRBJ1-4, is as follows: AAGVIQSPRHLIKEKRETATLKCYPIPRHDTVYWYQQGPGQDPQFLISFYEKMQSDKGSIPDRFSAQQFSDYHSELNMSSLELGDSALYFCASSPGQGTNEKLFFGSGTQLSVL.

The chain uses TRBV4-2 and TRBJ1-3, with D unclear. This CDR3 has 17 amino acids. Deletions cut 0 bases from V and 0 bases from J, with 12 bases between. Germline V CDR1 and CDR2: LGHNA, YNFKEQ. Written as DNA, the CDR3 is TGTGCCAGCAGCCAAGAGAACTCCAGGCTCTCTGGAAACACCATATATTTT. Translated, it gives CASSQENSRLSGNTIYF.

The chain links TRBV6-5 to TRBJ2-7, with D perhaps TRBD1 (7 bases). This CDR3 is 13 amino acids long. Germline CDR1 is MNHEY and CDR2 is SVGAGI. Trimming took 6 bases from V and 4 from J, leaving 13 bases between them. CDR3 residues: CASRRQGGYEQYF. For the CDR3, the DNA is TGTGCCAGCAGACGACAGGGAGGATACGAGCAGTACTTC.

The V call is TRBV15, the J call TRBJ2-3; no firm D call. The CDR3 covers 13 residues. Germline V gives CDR1 LNHNV, CDR2 YYDKDF (reference sequence). Trimming removed 0 bases from V and 3 bases from J, with 4 bases in between. The CDR3 is CATSRESTDTQYF. CDR3 bases: TGTGCCACCAGCAGAGAGTCGACAGATACGCAGTATTTT.

The V call is TRBV9, the J call TRBJ2-7, with D possibly matching TRBD2 (6 bases). This CDR3 spans 13 amino acids. V was trimmed by 7 bases and J by 2 bases, leaving 13 bases between them. Germline V lookup: CDR1 SGDLS, CDR2 YYNGEE. The DNA of the CDR3 is TGTGCCAGCCCCAACGGGGGAGCCTACGAGCAGTACTTC. Its translation is CASPNGGAYEQYF. Using reference TRBV9 and TRBJ2-7 for the parts outside the CDR3, the full variable domain is DSGVTQTPKHLITATGQRVTLRCSPRSGDLSVYWYQQSLDQGLQFLIQYYNGEERAKGNILERFSAQQFPDLHSELNLSSLELGDSALYFCASPNGGAYEQYFGPGTRLTVT.

The CDR3 DNA reads as TGCAGCGTGGAACTAGCGGTGAGCAGAGAGACCCAGTACTTC. Translated: CSVELAVSRETQYF. The chain couples TRBV29-1 to TRBJ2-5; 8 bases agree with TRBD2. Trimming at V came to 6 bases and at J to 4 bases, leaving 10 bases not matched to a gene. The V gene's germline CDR1 is SQVTM and CDR2 ANQGSEA. CDR3 length equals 14 residues.

This chain uses TRBV18 with TRBJ1-2, with unresolved D. CDR1 and CDR2 from the germline V gene are KGHSH and LQKENI. The CDR3 extends over 15 amino acids. V gave up 6 bases and J gave up 6 bases, with 20 bases separating them. The CDR3 DNA is TGTGCCAGCTCGCCGCCTGCGGCGAGCTTTAATGGCTACACCTTC. Translating it yields CASSPPAASFNGYTF.

The CDR3 DNA sequence: TGTGCCATCAGTGAGTCCCCTACTGGGGCCAACGTCCTGACTTTC. Encoded protein: CAISESPTGANVLTF. V is TRBV10-3 and J is TRBJ2-6; D not certain. Trimming took off 0 bases at V and 2 bases at J, with 5 bases between the two ends. The CDR3 has 15 residues. CDR1 is ENHRY and CDR2 is SYGVKD in the germline V gene.

The rearrangement uses TRBV7-9 and TRBJ2-2; tentatively, D is TRBD2 (5 bases). This CDR3 has 17 amino acids. V lost 5 bases and J 2 bases, leaving 18 bases between the germline ends. Germline V gives CDR1 SEHNR, CDR2 FQNEAQ (reference sequence). The CDR3 spells CASSRLFGGGNTGELFF. Here the CDR3 DNA reads TGTGCCAGCAGCCGATTGTTTGGAGGTGGAAACACCGGGGAGCTGTTTTTT.

The chain has TRBV7-2 and TRBJ2-1; a possible D gene is TRBD2 (6 bases). CDR3 length: 14 residues. The V end lost 2 bases, the J end lost 8 bases, and 13 bases lay between the germline ends. Germline V gene sequence: CDR1 SGHTA, CDR2 FQGNSA. CDR3 sequence reads: CASSLQGGYYEQFF. CDR3 coding DNA: TGTGCCAGCAGCTTACAGGGAGGTTACTATGAGCAGTTCTTC.

The chain combines TRBV4-2 with TRBJ1-1; D possibly corresponds to TRBD1 (5 bases). V lost 0 bases to trimming and J lost 7 bases, with 12 bases between them. This CDR3 contains 14 residues. CDR1 and CDR2 from the germline V gene are LGHNA and YNFKEQ. CDR3 residues: CASSQEPGGDEAFF. CDR3 nucleotide sequence: TGTGCCAGCAGCCAAGAGCCGGGGGGAGATGAAGCTTTCTTT.

In DNA, the CDR3 is TGTGCCTGGAGTCTCCCGACAGGTTTGGACTATGGCTACACCTTC. It specifies CAWSLPTGLDYGYTF. V is TRBV30 and J is TRBJ1-2; a possible D gene is TRBD1 (6 bases). Germline V gene data show CDR1 as GTSNPN and CDR2 as SVGIG (reference sequence). This CDR3 contains 15 residues. With 2 bases removed from V and 3 bases from J, the gap between germline ends came to 16 bases.

Remarks on this clone: Other DNA sequences from this sample encode an identical CDR3 as well. This chain connects TRBV18 to TRBJ2-5; TRBD1 is a possible D gene (6 bases). Germline V gene data show CDR1 as KGHSH and CDR2 as LQKENI. The CDR3 contains 14 residues. Trimming took off 6 bases at V and 5 bases at J, with 16 bases between the two ends. CDR3 in DNA: TGTGCCAGCTCCCAACAGGGACCTCCGGAGACCCAGTACTTC. Protein: CASSQQGPPETQYF.

The rearrangement uses TRBV2 and TRBJ2-3, with D perhaps matching TRBD2 (6 bases). The CDR3 contains 16 residues. In germline, CDR1 is SNHLY, CDR2 FYNNEI. Trimming removed 7 bases from V and 1 base from J, with 18 bases in between. The CDR3 loop is CASMPREWRGTDTQYF. In DNA, the CDR3 is TGTGCCAGCATGCCGAGGGAGTGGAGGGGCACAGATACGCAGTATTTT.

This clone was detected once. The V gene is TRBV9, the J gene TRBJ2-1, with D unresolved. Germline V lookup: CDR1 SGDLS, CDR2 YYNGEE. Trimming removed 2 bases at V and 8 bases at J, with 11 bases between. This CDR3 contains 13 residues. CDR3 DNA: TGTGCCAGCAGCGTGGGGATCTTCGATGAGCAGTTCTTC. It is translated as CASSVGIFDEQFF.

The V and J genes are TRBV5-4 and TRBJ2-4, with D perhaps given as TRBD1 or TRBD2 (5 bases each). Germline-derived CDR1 and CDR2 are SGHNT and YYREEE (reference sequence). This CDR3 spans 16 amino acids. With 1 base removed from V and 5 bases from J, the gap between germline ends came to 16 bases. The CDR3: CASSLFTGRRENIQYF. The CDR3 DNA reads TGTGCCAGCAGCTTGTTTACGGGGCGCAGGGAAAACATTCAGTACTTC.

There are a few counts of this clone. V gene TRBV30 combines with J gene TRBJ2-3; D possibly corresponds to TRBD1 (5 bases). This CDR3 contains 14 residues. Trimming stripped 3 bases from V and 6 bases from J, with 16 bases between. Per germline, CDR1 GTSNPN and CDR2 SVGIG (reference sequence). The CDR3: CAWRPGPAGDTQYF. CDR3 in DNA: TGTGCCTGGAGACCCGGCCCGGCAGGGGATACGCAGTATTTT. The whole variable domain, filled in from reference TRBV30 and TRBJ2-3, reads SQTIHQWPATLVQPVGSPLSLECTVEGTSNPNLYWYRQAAGRGLQLLFYSVGIGQISSEVPQNLSASRPQDRQFILSSKKLLLSDSGFYLCAWRPGPAGDTQYFGPGTRLTVL.

This chain uses TRBV19 with TRBJ2-1, with 9 bases lining up with TRBD1. In germline, CDR1 is LNHDA, CDR2 SQIVND (reference sequence). CDR3 length equals 13 residues. J gave up 6 bases and V 9 bases, and 6 bases lay outside the gene matches. The DNA for the CDR3 is TGTGCCAGCCGGGGACAGGGTATCAATGAGCAGTTCTTC. Protein: CASRGQGINEQFF.

The chain combines TRBV7-8 with TRBJ2-1, with D possibly being TRBD1 (6 bases). Trimming shortened V by 6 bases and J by 4 bases, and 16 bases separated the two germline ends. Germline CDR1 reads SGHVS; CDR2 reads FQNEAQ. The CDR3 totals 15 residues. The CDR3 is CASSWAGVNYNEQFF. CDR3 bases: TGTGCCAGCAGTTGGGCAGGGGTAAATTACAATGAGCAGTTCTTC.

The chain links TRBV29-1 to TRBJ2-3; TRBD1 agrees at 10 bases. This CDR3 spans 13 amino acids. Germline lookup yields CDR1 SQVTM and CDR2 ANQGSEA. J lost 2 bases, V lost 7 bases, and 3 bases had no gene match. CDR3 sequence reads: CSAGQGDTDTQYF. For the CDR3, the DNA is TGCAGCGCCGGACAGGGGGACACAGATACGCAGTATTTT.

Comments on this clone: This same CDR3 is encoded by further DNA sequences in the sample. This chain uses TRBV2 with TRBJ1-6; D call uncertain. Germline loops: CDR1 SNHLY, CDR2 FYNNEI. The CDR3 runs to 12 residues. The V and J ends lost 4 bases and 6 bases respectively, with 4 bases between them. CDR3: CASSGLNSPLHF. As DNA, the CDR3 is TGTGCCAGCAGTGGCCTTAATTCACCCCTCCACTTT.

V usage is TRBV18 and J usage is TRBJ1-2; D not resolved. The CDR3 covers 13 residues. CDR1 and CDR2 from the germline V gene are KGHSH and LQKENI. V lost 5 bases and J 4 bases, leaving 11 bases between the germline ends. CDR3 DNA: TGTGCCAGCTCAGATGATAGAACCTATGGCTACACCTTC. Its translation is CASSDDRTYGYTF.

The rearrangement uses TRBV6-6 and TRBJ2-2, with 11 bases matching TRBD1. Germline lookup yields CDR1 MNHNY and CDR2 SVGAGI (reference sequence). There are 15 residues in the CDR3. V gave up 7 bases and J gave up 5 bases; unmatched junction bases: 6. CDR3 residues: CASIKDRGPTGELFF. In nucleotides, the CDR3 is TGTGCCAGCATCAAGGACAGGGGGCCGACCGGGGAGCTGTTTTTT.

The chain links TRBV7-2 to TRBJ2-7; tentative D call: TRBD1 (6 bases). The CDR3 runs to 13 residues. V was clipped by 5 bases and J by 4 bases, with 12 bases between them. From germline, CDR1 is SGHTA and CDR2 FQGNSA. The CDR3 nucleotides are TGTGCCAGCAGCAACGACAGGAGATACGAGCAGTACTTC. Its protein product is CASSNDRRYEQYF.

This clone was observed once. The gene calls are TRBV6-1 and TRBJ1-1; D uncertain. The V end was cut by 2 bases, the J end by 12 bases, with 10 bases between. Looked up from germline, CDR1 is MNHNS and CDR2 is SASEGT. The length of the CDR3 is 11 residues. The CDR3 nucleotides are TGTGCCAGCAGTGAATGGGTCGCGACTTTCTTT. Translated: CASSEWVATFF.

The chain combines TRBV5-4 with TRBJ2-5; 7 positions match TRBD2. V was pared by 2 bases and J by 7 bases, with 14 bases of the junction left unmatched. CDR1 is SGHNT and CDR2 is YYREEE in the germline V gene (reference sequence). The CDR3 has 16 amino acids. The CDR3 loop reads CASSLAGLQGRMTQYF. As DNA, the CDR3 is TGTGCCAGCAGCTTAGCGGGACTCCAGGGTAGGATGACCCAGTACTTC.